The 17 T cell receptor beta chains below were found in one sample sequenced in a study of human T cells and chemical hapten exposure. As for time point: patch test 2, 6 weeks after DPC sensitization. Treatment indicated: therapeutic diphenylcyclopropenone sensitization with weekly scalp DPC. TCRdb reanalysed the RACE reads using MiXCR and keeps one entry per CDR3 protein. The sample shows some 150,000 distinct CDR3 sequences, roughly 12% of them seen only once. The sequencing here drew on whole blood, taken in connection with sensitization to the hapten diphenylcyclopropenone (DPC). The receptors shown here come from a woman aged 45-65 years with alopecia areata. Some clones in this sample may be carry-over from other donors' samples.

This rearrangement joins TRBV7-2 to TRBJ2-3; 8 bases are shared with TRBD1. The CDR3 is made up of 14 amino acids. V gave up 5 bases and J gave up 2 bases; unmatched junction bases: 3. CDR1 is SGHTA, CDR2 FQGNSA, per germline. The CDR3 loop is CASSRDRFTDTQYF. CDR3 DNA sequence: TGTGCCAGCAGCCGGGACAGGTTCACAGATACGCAGTATTTT.

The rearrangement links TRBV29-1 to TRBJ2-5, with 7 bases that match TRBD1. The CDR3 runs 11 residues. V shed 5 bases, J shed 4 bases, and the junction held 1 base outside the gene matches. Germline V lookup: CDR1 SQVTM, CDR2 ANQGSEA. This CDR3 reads CSVRTGETQYF. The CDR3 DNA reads TGCAGCGTTAGGACAGGAGAGACCCAGTACTTC.

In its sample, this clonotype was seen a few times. CDR3 in amino acids: CASSLEEGTKQYF. The CDR3 coding sequence is TGTGCCAGCAGCTTAGAGGAGGGTACGAAGCAGTACTTC. This rearrangement joins TRBV7-9 to TRBJ2-7; TRBD2 might be the D (6 bases). Germline-derived CDR1 and CDR2 are SEHNR and FQNEAQ (reference sequence). V was clipped by 1 base and J by 8 bases, with 12 bases between them. There are 13 residues in the CDR3.

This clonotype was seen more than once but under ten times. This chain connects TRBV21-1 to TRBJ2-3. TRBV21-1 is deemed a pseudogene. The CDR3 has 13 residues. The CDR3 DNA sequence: TGTGCCAACCGACTGCGGCGGTCAGATACGCAGTATTTT. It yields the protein CANRLRRSDTQYF.

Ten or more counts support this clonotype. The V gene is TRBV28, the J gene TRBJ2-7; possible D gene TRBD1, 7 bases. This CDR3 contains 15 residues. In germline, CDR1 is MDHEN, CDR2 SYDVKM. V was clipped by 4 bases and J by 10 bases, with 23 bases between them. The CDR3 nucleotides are TGTGCCAGCAGTTGGACAGGCGGGGCCCCTACGCACCAGTACTTC. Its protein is CASSWTGGAPTHQYF.

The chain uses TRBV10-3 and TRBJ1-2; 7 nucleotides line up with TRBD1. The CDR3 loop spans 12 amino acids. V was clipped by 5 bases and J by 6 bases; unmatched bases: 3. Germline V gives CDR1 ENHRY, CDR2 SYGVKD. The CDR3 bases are TGTGCCATCAGTTCCACAGGGGATGGCTACACCTTC. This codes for CAISSTGDGYTF.

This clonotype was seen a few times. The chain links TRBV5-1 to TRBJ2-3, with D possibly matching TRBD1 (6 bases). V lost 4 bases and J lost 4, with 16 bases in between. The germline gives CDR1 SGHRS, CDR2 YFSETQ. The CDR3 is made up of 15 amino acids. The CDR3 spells CASSGGDRSPDTQYF. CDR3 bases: TGCGCCAGCAGCGGTGGAGACAGGAGCCCAGATACGCAGTATTTT.

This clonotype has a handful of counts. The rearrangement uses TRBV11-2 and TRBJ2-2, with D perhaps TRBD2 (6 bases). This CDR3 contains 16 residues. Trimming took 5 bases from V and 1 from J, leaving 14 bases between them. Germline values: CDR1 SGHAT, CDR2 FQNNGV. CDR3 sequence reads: CASSRSGRGNTGELFF. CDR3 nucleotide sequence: TGTGCCAGCAGCCGTAGTGGGCGGGGGAACACCGGGGAGCTGTTTTTT.

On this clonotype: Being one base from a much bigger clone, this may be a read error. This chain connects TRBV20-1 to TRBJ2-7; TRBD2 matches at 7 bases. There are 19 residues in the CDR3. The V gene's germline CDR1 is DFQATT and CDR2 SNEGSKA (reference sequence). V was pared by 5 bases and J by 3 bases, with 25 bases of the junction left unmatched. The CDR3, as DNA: TGCAGTGCTCCTACCCCCCGGAGCGGGATCGACCTAAAGGACTACGAGCAGTACTTC. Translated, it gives CSAPTPRSGIDLKDYEQYF.

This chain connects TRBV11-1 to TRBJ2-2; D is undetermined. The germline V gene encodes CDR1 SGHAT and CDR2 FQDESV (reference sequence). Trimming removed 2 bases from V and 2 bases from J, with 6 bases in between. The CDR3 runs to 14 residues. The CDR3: CASSLMFNTGELFF. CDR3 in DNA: TGTGCCAGCAGCTTAATGTTTAACACCGGGGAGCTGTTTTTT. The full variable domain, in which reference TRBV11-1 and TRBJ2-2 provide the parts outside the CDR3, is EAEVAQSPRYKITEKSQAVAFWCDPISGHATLYWYRQILGQGPELLVQFQDESVVDDSQLPKDRFSAERLKGVDSTLKIQPAELGDSAMYLCASSLMFNTGELFFGEGSRLTVL.

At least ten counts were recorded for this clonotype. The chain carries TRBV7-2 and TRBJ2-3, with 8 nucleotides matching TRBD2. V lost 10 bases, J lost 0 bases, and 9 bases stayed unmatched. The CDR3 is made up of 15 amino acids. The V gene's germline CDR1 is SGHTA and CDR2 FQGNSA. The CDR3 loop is CAISREGRSTDTQYF. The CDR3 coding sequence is TGTGCCATTTCACGGGAGGGCCGTAGCACAGATACGCAGTATTTT.

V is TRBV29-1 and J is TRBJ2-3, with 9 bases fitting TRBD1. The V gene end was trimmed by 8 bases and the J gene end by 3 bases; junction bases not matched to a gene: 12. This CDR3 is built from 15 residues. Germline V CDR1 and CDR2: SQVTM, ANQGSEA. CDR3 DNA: TGCAGCTCCCGGGAAACAGGGGGCTTAACAGATACGCAGTATTTT. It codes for CSSRETGGLTDTQYF.

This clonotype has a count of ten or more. The CDR3: CASSLSMTGGLEAFF. CDR3 nucleotide sequence: TGTGCCAGCAGTTTATCGATGACAGGGGGCTTAGAAGCTTTCTTT. V and J are TRBV27 and TRBJ1-1; 10 positions match TRBD1. J lost 8 bases, V lost 0 bases, and 6 bases had no gene match. This CDR3 has 15 amino acids. Germline CDR1 and CDR2: MNHEY and SMNVEV (reference sequence).

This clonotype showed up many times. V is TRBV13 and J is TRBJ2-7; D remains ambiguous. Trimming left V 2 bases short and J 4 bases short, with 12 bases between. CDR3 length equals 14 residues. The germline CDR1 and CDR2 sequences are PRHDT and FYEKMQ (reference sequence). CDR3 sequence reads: CASSLRRSRYEQYF. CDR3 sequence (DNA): TGTGCCAGCAGCTTAAGACGTAGCAGGTACGAGCAGTACTTC.

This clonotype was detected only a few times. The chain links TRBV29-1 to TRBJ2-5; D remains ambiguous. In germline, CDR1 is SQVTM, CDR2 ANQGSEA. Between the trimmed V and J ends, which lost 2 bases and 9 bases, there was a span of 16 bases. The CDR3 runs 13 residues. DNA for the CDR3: TGCAGCGTTGAAATCGGGCAGGCCCTGTCCCAGTACTTC. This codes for CSVEIGQALSQYF.

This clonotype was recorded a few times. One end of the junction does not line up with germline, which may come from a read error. As DNA, the CDR3 is TGTGCCAGCAGCTTACAGGCTAGCGGTCAGGAGTTC. Amino acids: CASSLQASGQEF. The chain links TRBV7-2 to TRBJ2-1; TRBD2 agrees at 7 bases. Germline V CDR1 and CDR2: SGHTA, FQGNSA. The CDR3 spans 12 residues.

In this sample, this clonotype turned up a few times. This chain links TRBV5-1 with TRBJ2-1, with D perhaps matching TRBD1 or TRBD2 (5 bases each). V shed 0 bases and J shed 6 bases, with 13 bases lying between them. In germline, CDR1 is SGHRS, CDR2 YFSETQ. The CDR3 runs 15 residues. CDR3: CASSLAGTRRNEQFF. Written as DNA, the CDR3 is TGCGCCAGCAGCTTGGCCGGGACGCGACGCAATGAGCAGTTCTTC.